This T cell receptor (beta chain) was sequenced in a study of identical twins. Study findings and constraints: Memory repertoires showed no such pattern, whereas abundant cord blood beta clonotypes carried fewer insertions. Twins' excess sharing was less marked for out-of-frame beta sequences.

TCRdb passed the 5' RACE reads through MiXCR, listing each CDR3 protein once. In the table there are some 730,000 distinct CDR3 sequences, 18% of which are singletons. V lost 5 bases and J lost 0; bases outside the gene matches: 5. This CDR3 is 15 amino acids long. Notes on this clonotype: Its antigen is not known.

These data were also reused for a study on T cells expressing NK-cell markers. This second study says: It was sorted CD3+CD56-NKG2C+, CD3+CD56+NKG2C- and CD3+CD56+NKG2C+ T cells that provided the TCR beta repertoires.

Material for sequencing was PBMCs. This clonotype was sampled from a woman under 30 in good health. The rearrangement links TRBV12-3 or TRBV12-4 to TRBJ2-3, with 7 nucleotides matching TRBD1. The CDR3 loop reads CASSNGDSSTDTQYF. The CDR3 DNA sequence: TGTGCCAGCAGTAACGGGGACAGCAGCACAGATACGCAGTATTTT.